These 13 T cell receptor beta chains came from one sample sequenced in a study of T cell responses to AZD1222 COVID-19 vaccine. This table comes from immunoSEQ multiplex PCR, and its TCRdb copy is limited to in-frame clones, with some not included. Here the sample spans approximately 100,000 clones, about 87% being singletons. Material: peripheral blood, obtained on day 0 of AZD1222 vaccination. The receptors here all came from an adult in good health.

This chain connects TRBV6-5 to TRBJ1-5, with TRBD1 as a possible D gene (6 bases). The CDR3 spans 14 residues. Germline values: CDR1 MNHEY, CDR2 SVGAGI. Trimming took 7 bases from V and 1 from J, leaving 11 bases between them. The CDR3: CASNPTGSNQPQHF. CDR3 DNA sequence: TGTGCCAGCAACCCCACAGGGAGCAATCAGCCCCAGCATTTT.

The CDR3 DNA reads as TGTGCCAGCAGCCCCTCTACGGAAGCACGTCAGCCCCAGCATTTT. Amino acid sequence: CASSPSTEARQPQHF. The V gene is TRBV28, the J gene TRBJ1-5; D gene unclear. Trimming cost V 6 bases and J 6 bases, with 18 bases left between them. The CDR3 spans 15 residues. CDR1 and CDR2 (germline): MDHEN, SYDVKM.

V and J are TRBV15 and TRBJ2-1, with 7 bases aligning to TRBD2. The length of the CDR3 is 14 residues. Trimming at V came to 4 bases and at J to 4 bases, leaving 4 bases not matched to a gene. The germline CDR1 and CDR2 sequences are LNHNV and YYDKDF (reference sequence). The CDR3 coding sequence is TGTGCCACCAGCATCCTGCGGGAGTACAATGAGCAGTTCTTC. Its protein is CATSILREYNEQFF.

The rearrangement links TRBV28 to TRBJ2-7; 7 bases are shared with TRBD2. The V gene's germline CDR1 is MDHEN and CDR2 SYDVKM. The CDR3 extends over 17 amino acids. The trim removed 3 bases at V and 0 bases at J, leaving 11 bases unmatched. As DNA, the CDR3 is TGTGCCAGCAGTTTTAATCCTCTAGCGGCGGCCTCCTACGAGCAGTACTTC. This sequence encodes CASSFNPLAAASYEQYF.

The chain joins TRBV19 to TRBJ2-2, with 9 nucleotides matching TRBD1. V lost 6 bases to trimming and J lost 4 bases; unmatched junction nucleotides: 6. Germline V gene data show CDR1 as LNHDA and CDR2 as SQIVND (reference sequence). This CDR3 region has 15 residues. The CDR3 here is CASRVTGGGTGELFF. The CDR3 DNA reads TGTGCCAGTAGAGTGACAGGGGGGGGCACCGGGGAGCTGTTTTTT. The full variable domain, rest sourced from reference TRBV19 and TRBJ2-2, is DGGITQSPKYLFRKEGQNVTLSCEQNLNHDAMYWYRQDPGQGLRLIYYSQIVNDFQKGDIAEGYSVSREKKESFPLTVTSAQKNPTAFYLCASRVTGGGTGELFFGEGSRLTVL.

CDR3 residues: CASSQTGVTDTQYF. The CDR3 nucleotides are TGTGCCAGCAGCCAGACAGGGGTCACAGATACGCAGTATTTT. The gene calls are TRBV7-9 and TRBJ2-3, with 8 positions matching TRBD1. This CDR3 is 14 amino acids long. The V gene's germline CDR1 is SEHNR and CDR2 FQNEAQ (reference sequence). Trimming removed 5 bases from V and 2 bases from J; junction bases left unmatched: 3.

This clone was detected only a few times. This sequence joins TRBV7-2 and TRBJ1-1; TRBD1 is a possible D gene (5 bases). The CDR3 extends over 13 amino acids. Deletions cut 8 bases from V and 4 bases from J, with 14 bases between. Germline values: CDR1 SGHTA, CDR2 FQGNSA. The CDR3 loop reads CASLGYGATEAFF. In nucleotides, the CDR3 is TGTGCCAGCCTAGGGTATGGGGCCACTGAAGCTTTCTTT.

The CDR3 here is CASSQEVEGRPEAFF. The CDR3, as DNA: TGTGCCAGCAGCCAAGAGGTAGAGGGTCGCCCTGAAGCTTTCTTT. The chain uses TRBV3-1 (or the pseudogene TRBV3-2) and TRBJ1-1, with unresolved D. The CDR3 spans 15 residues. In germline, CDR1 is LGHDT, CDR2 YNNKEL (reference sequence). Trimming shortened V by 0 bases and J by 6 bases, and 14 bases separated the two germline ends.

The CDR3 spells CATSREFGAGENTGELFF. For the CDR3, the DNA is TGTGCCACCAGCAGAGAATTCGGCGCAGGCGAGAACACCGGGGAGCTGTTTTTT. The chain recombines TRBV15 with TRBJ2-2; D gene ambiguous. V was cut by 0 bases and J by 1 base, with 15 bases left in between. This CDR3 has 18 residues. The V gene's germline CDR1 is LNHNV and CDR2 YYDKDF (reference sequence).

The chain employs TRBV11-2 and TRBJ2-1, with D possibly being TRBD1 or TRBD2 (5 bases each). The V gene's germline CDR1 is SGHAT and CDR2 FQNNGV. The V end lost 1 base, the J end lost 3 bases, and 13 bases lay between the germline ends. This CDR3 contains 16 residues. The CDR3 DNA reads as TGTGCCAGCAGCTTAGTAATAGGGACGGACTACAATGAGCAGTTCTTC. This encodes CASSLVIGTDYNEQFF.

This sequence joins TRBV6-4 and TRBJ1-5; possibly TRBD1 for D (5 bases). CDR1 is MRHNA, CDR2 SNTAGT, per germline. Trimming shortened V by 2 bases and J by 6 bases, and 14 bases separated the two germline ends. This CDR3 has 15 residues. CDR3 sequence: CASSDPAGSGQPQHF. In DNA form, the CDR3 reads TGTGCCAGCAGTGACCCAGCAGGGTCCGGTCAGCCCCAGCATTTT.

This chain links TRBV6-5 with TRBJ2-1, with 12 nucleotides matching TRBD2. CDR3 length equals 13 residues. The V gene end was trimmed by 6 bases and the J gene end by 7 bases; junction bases not matched to a gene: 1. CDR1 is MNHEY, CDR2 SVGAGI, per germline. The CDR3 protein is CASRLAGGNEQFF. CDR3 in DNA: TGTGCCAGCAGGCTAGCGGGGGGGAATGAGCAGTTCTTC.

This clone has more than one count but fewer than ten. V and J are TRBV11-2 and TRBJ1-2; D may be TRBD1 (6 bases). The CDR3 is 13 amino acids. Trimming stripped 0 bases from V and 10 bases from J, with 12 bases between. CDR1 is SGHAT and CDR2 is FQNNGV in the germline V gene. In DNA, the CDR3 is TGTGCCAGCAGCTTAGAACAGGGAGAAGACTACACCTTC. It yields the protein CASSLEQGEDYTF.